What follows are 16 T cell receptor beta chains derived from one specimen sequenced in a study of neurological immune-mediated disorders. MiXCR was run by TCRdb on the 5' RACE reads, yielding one entry per CDR3 protein. The sample records roughly 88,000 distinct CDR3 sequences, 3% to 4% being singletons. Sequences were obtained from PBMCs. The origin of the receptors is a woman aged 50 to 60 with multiple sclerosis.

In its sample, this clonotype was seen many times. This chain links TRBV7-8 with TRBJ2-2; D is tentatively TRBD1 or TRBD2 (5 bases each). The CDR3 consists of 15 residues. V gave up 5 bases and J gave up 0 bases, with 10 bases separating them. Germline V gene lookup returns CDR1 SGHVS and CDR2 FQNEAQ. The CDR3 nucleotides are TGTGCCAGCAGCCCCGGGGCCACGAACACCGGGGAGCTGTTTTTT. It codes for CASSPGATNTGELFF.

This clonotype was seen at least ten times. The CDR3: CSARTLSEKLFF. CDR3 sequence (DNA): TGCAGTGCTAGGACATTGAGTGAAAAACTGTTTTTT. The rearrangement uses TRBV20-1 and TRBJ1-4; no clear D. V was clipped by 3 bases and J by 7 bases, with 9 bases between them. The length of the CDR3 is 12 residues. Germline lookup yields CDR1 DFQATT and CDR2 SNEGSKA (reference sequence).

This clonotype has ten or more counts. This chain connects TRBV18 to TRBJ1-2, with a tentative D call TRBD1 (6 bases). The CDR3 totals 12 residues. V was clipped by 2 bases and J by 8 bases, with 9 bases between them. The germline V gene encodes CDR1 KGHSH and CDR2 LQKENI. DNA of the CDR3: TGTGCCAGCTCACCAAACAGGGACGGCTACACCTTC. Translated: CASSPNRDGYTF. The full variable domain, its missing parts supplied by reference TRBV18 and TRBJ1-2, is NAGVMQNPRHLVRRRGQEARLRCSPMKGHSHVYWYRQLPEEGLKFMVYLQKENIIDESGMPKERFSAEFPKEGPSILRIQQVVRGDSAAYFCASSPNRDGYTFGSGTRLTVV.

The gene calls are TRBV21-1 and TRBJ2-6; TRBD1 was called by the table and not checked on the DNA. TRBV21-1 is shown as a pseudogene. The CDR3 sequence is 17 residues long. CDR3 residues: CASSRSFSGRGAKVLTF. Written as DNA, the CDR3 is TGTGCCAGCAGCAGGTCGTTTTCGGGGCGAGGGGCCAAAGTCCTGACTTTC.

This clonotype was picked up many times. The CDR3 DNA reads TGTGCCAGCGCGGACACCACCTACGAGCAGTACTTC. Amino acids: CASADTTYEQYF. This chain joins TRBV6-5 and TRBJ2-7; TRBD1 might be the D (5 bases). V shed 8 bases and J shed 2 bases, with 10 bases lying between them. This CDR3 has 12 residues. Germline values: CDR1 MNHEY, CDR2 SVGAGI.

This clonotype has a count of ten or more. The chain is built from TRBV20-1 and TRBJ1-6; possible D gene TRBD1, 6 bases. Germline CDR1 reads DFQATT; CDR2 reads SNEGSKA (reference sequence). The CDR3 sequence is 16 residues long. The V gene lost 0 bases and the J gene lost 8 bases, with 17 bases spanning the gap. CDR3 coding DNA: TGCAGTGCTAGAGATCCCGCCGGGGGCGGTTATTCACCCCTCCACTTT. Amino acids: CSARDPAGGGYSPLHF.

In this sample, this clonotype turned up many times. The chain combines TRBV28 with TRBJ1-5; D might be TRBD1 (5 bases). The CDR3 runs to 12 residues. Trimming shortened V by 3 bases and J by 6 bases, and 6 bases separated the two germline ends. Germline V lookup: CDR1 MDHEN, CDR2 SYDVKM. The CDR3 sequence is CASSLQGQPQHF. The CDR3 nucleotides read TGTGCCAGCAGTTTGCAGGGTCAGCCCCAGCATTTT.

This clonotype was observed at least ten times. The chain couples TRBV5-6 to TRBJ1-4; D is unclear. Germline CDR1 and CDR2: SGHDT and YYEEEE. The V end was cut by 0 bases, the J end by 3 bases, with 12 bases between. The CDR3 contains 16 residues. CDR3 DNA: TGTGCCAGCAGCTTGGGACGGCGGATAGCTAATGAAAAACTGTTTTTT. Protein: CASSLGRRIANEKLFF.

Only a few counts were recorded for this clonotype. The chain uses TRBV3-1 and TRBJ1-1, with D perhaps matching TRBD1 (5 bases). Trimming cost V 4 bases and J 4 bases, with 16 bases left between them. Germline V gene lookup returns CDR1 LGHDT and CDR2 YNNKEL (reference sequence). The CDR3 loop spans 15 amino acids. The CDR3 sequence is CASSLRGGSGTEAFF. The CDR3 coding sequence is TGTGCCAGCAGCCTGCGCGGGGGTAGCGGCACTGAAGCTTTCTTT.

Many counts were recorded for this clonotype. The chain uses TRBV3-1 and TRBJ2-1; 10 nucleotides line up with TRBD2. V shed 1 base, J shed 4 bases, and the junction held 4 bases outside the gene matches. The germline V gene encodes CDR1 LGHDT and CDR2 YNNKEL (reference sequence). This CDR3 contains 16 residues. CDR3 sequence: CASSQAGAGGYNEQFF. DNA of the CDR3: TGTGCCAGCAGCCAAGCGGGAGCGGGGGGGTACAATGAGCAGTTCTTC.

This clonotype was observed many times. This CDR3 reads CSASPIAGGQETQYF. CDR3 DNA sequence: TGCAGTGCTAGCCCCATAGCGGGGGGGCAGGAGACCCAGTACTTC. J is TRBJ2-5 and V is TRBV20-1, with 11 positions matching TRBD2. Germline V lookup: CDR1 DFQATT, CDR2 SNEGSKA (reference sequence). The junction had 8 bases not matched to a gene; V was cut back by 3 bases and J by 5 bases. The length of the CDR3 is 15 residues.

The chain uses TRBV7-2 and TRBJ2-7, with D perhaps being TRBD1 or TRBD2 (5 bases each). The CDR3 covers 15 residues. Looked up from germline, CDR1 is SGHTA and CDR2 is FQGNSA. V lost 5 bases and J lost 0, with 14 bases in between. The CDR3 DNA reads as TGTGCCAGCAGCGACACCGGGACGTACTCCTACGAGCAGTACTTC. Its translation: CASSDTGTYSYEQYF.

This clonotype was seen repeatedly, ten times or more. The genes are TRBV12-3 or TRBV12-4 and TRBJ1-5; D not certain. V lost 2 bases to trimming and J lost 0 bases, with 8 bases between them. This CDR3 region has 15 residues. The CDR3 spells CASSLSTYSNQPQHF. CDR3 sequence (DNA): TGTGCCAGCAGTTTATCGACCTATAGCAATCAGCCCCAGCATTTT.

This clonotype was observed at least ten times. This sequence joins TRBV6-5 and TRBJ1-4, with TRBD1 as a possible D gene (5 bases). In germline, CDR1 is MNHEY, CDR2 SVGAGI. This CDR3 region has 16 residues. V lost 0 bases to trimming and J lost 8 bases, with 16 bases between them. CDR3 loop: CASSYSSGFRGEKLFF. CDR3 coding DNA: TGTGCCAGCAGTTACTCGAGTGGGTTCCGGGGCGAAAAACTGTTTTTT.

In this sample, this clonotype turned up many times. The rearrangement links TRBV10-3 to TRBJ1-1; no firm D call. The CDR3 loop spans 13 amino acids. Trimming left V 4 bases short and J 4 bases short, with 10 bases between. CDR1 and CDR2 (germline): ENHRY, SYGVKD. CDR3: CAISGQAGTEAFF. The CDR3 DNA reads as TGTGCCATCAGTGGCCAAGCAGGCACTGAAGCTTTCTTT.

The sample holds many counts of this clonotype. The V and J genes are TRBV5-1 and TRBJ2-7; D is ambiguous. CDR3 length equals 15 residues. CDR1 and CDR2 (germline): SGHRS, YFSETQ. V was cut by 0 bases and J by 6 bases, with 16 bases left in between. CDR3: CASSLGNVDPLEQYF. CDR3 in DNA: TGCGCCAGCAGCTTGGGGAACGTCGACCCCCTCGAGCAGTACTTC. Supplemented by reference TRBV5-1 and TRBJ2-7, the full variable domain reads KAGVTQTPRYLIKTRGQQVTLSCSPISGHRSVSWYQQTPGQGLQFLFEYFSETQRNKGNFPGRFSGRQFSNSRSEMNVSTLELGDSALYLCASSLGNVDPLEQYFGPGTRLTVT.